The clone carrying this T cell receptor beta chain was counted at least ten times. There are 15 residues in the CDR3. The germline V gene encodes CDR1 DFQATT and CDR2 SNEGSKA (reference sequence). The germline V and J ends were trimmed by 1 base and 0 bases, with 10 bases remaining between them. The library targeted TCRbeta and was prepared with unique molecular identifiers. TCRdb re-derived calls from the PCR reads in MiXCR, one entry per CDR3 protein. The sample includes around 600,000 distinct CDR3 sequences, roughly 17% of them seen just once. The entry originates in a study of T-cell reconstitution after alpha-beta-depleted transplantation in children.

This rearrangement joins TRBV20-1 to TRBJ1-5, with unresolved D. The sequence came from a human donor who donated a stem cell graft to a child with acute myeloid leukemia. The source was PBMCs from the stem cell graft donor, collected from the stem cell graft. In DNA, the CDR3 is TGCAGTGCTAGAGTTACCCTCTATAGCAATCAGCCCCAGCATTTT. Residues: CSARVTLYSNQPQHF.